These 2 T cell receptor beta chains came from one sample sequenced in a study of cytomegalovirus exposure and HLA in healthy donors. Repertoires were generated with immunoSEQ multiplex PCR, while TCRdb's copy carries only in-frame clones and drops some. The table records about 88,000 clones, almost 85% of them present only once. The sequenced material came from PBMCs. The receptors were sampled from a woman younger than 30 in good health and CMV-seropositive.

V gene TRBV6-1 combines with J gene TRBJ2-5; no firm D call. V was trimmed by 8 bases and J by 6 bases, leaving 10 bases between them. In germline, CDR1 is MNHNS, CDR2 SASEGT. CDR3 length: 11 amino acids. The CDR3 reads CASFEAQTQYF. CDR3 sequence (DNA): TGTGCCAGCTTCGAGGCCCAGACCCAGTACTTC.

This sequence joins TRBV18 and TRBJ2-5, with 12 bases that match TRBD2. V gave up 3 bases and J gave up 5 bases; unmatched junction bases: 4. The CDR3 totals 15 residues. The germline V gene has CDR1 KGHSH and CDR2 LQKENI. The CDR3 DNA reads TGTGCCAGCTCACCCCCCGGACTAGCGGGGGAGACCCAGTACTTC. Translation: CASSPPGLAGETQYF.